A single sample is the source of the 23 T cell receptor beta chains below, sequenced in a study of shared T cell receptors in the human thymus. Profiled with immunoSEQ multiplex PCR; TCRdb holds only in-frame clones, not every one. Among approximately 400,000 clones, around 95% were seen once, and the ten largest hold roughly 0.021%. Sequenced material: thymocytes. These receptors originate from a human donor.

DNA for the CDR3: TGTGCCAGCAGCTTAAGCCAGGGGGCTTTGAATGAGCAGTTCTTC. Its translation is CASSLSQGALNEQFF. The V call is TRBV7-2, the J call TRBJ2-1, with TRBD1 identical over 8 bases. This CDR3 has 15 residues. The V and J ends lost 2 bases and 7 bases, in that order; junction bases with no gene match: 7. Germline loops: CDR1 SGHTA, CDR2 FQGNSA.

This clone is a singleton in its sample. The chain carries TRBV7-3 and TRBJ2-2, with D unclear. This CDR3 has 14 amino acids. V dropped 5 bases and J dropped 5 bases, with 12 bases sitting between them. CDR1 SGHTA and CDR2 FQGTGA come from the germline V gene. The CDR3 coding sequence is TGTGCCAGCAGCCTGGGTCCAAAAACCGGGGAGCTGTTTTTT. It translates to CASSLGPKTGELFF.

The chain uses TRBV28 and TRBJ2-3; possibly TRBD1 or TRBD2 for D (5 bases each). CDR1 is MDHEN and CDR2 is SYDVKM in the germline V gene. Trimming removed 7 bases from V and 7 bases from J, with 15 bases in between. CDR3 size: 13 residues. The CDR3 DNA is TGTGCCAGCATCCCCCCAGGGAGACATACGCAGTATTTT. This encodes CASIPPGRHTQYF.

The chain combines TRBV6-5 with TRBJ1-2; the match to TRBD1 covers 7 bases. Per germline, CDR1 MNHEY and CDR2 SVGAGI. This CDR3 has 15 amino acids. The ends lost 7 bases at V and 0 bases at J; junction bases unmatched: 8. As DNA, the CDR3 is TGTGCCAGCACCGACAGGGCCATAGCTAACTATGGCTACACCTTC. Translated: CASTDRAIANYGYTF.

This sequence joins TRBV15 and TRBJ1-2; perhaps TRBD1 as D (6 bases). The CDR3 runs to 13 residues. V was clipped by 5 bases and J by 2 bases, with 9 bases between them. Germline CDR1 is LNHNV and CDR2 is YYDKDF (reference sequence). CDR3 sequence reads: CATSWTDNYGYTF. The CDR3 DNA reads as TGTGCCACCAGCTGGACAGACAACTATGGCTACACCTTC.

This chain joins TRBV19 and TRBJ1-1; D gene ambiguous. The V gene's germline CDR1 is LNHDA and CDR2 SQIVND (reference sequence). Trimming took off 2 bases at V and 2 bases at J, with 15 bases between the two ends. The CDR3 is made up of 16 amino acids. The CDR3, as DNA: TGTGCCAGTAGTATAAAGCCCTCACAAGGAAACACTGAAGCTTTCTTT. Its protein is CASSIKPSQGNTEAFF.

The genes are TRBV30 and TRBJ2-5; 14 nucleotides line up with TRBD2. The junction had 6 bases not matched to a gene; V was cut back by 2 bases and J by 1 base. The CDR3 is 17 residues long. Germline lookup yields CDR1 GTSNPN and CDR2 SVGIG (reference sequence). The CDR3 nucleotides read TGTGCCTGGAGTCCGCCCGGGACTAGCGGGAGCCAAGAGACCCAGTACTTC. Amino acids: CAWSPPGTSGSQETQYF.

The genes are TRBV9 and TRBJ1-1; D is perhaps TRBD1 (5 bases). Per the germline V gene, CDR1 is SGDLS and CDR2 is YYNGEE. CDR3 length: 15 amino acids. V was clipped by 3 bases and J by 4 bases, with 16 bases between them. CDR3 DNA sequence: TGTGCCAGCAGCGGAGACGGGGACCCCTCCACTGAAGCTTTCTTT. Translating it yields CASSGDGDPSTEAFF.

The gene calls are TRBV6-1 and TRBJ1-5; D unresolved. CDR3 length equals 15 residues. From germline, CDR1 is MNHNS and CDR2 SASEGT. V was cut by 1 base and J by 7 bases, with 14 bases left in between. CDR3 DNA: TGTGCCAGCAGTGAAGGGGGAGGGATCGACCAGCCCCAGCATTTT. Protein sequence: CASSEGGGIDQPQHF.

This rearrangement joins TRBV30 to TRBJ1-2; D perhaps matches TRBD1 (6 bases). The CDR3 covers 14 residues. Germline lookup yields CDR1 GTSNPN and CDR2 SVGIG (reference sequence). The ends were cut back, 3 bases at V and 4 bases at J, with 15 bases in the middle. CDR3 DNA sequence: TGTGCCTGGAGAGCTCAGGGGATCAGCTATGGCTACACCTTC. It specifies CAWRAQGISYGYTF.

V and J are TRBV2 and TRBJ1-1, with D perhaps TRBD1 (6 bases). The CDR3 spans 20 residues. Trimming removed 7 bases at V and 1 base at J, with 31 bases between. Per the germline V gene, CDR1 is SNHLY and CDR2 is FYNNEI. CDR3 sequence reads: CASTRSGIKQGRVSNTEAFF. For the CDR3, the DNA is TGTGCCAGCACCCGGTCAGGAATTAAACAGGGAAGGGTGTCGAACACTGAAGCTTTCTTT.

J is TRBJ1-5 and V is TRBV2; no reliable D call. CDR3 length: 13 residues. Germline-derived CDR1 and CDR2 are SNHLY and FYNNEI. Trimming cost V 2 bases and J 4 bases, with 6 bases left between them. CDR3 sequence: CASSELKNQPQHF. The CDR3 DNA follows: TGTGCCAGCAGTGAACTGAAAAATCAGCCCCAGCATTTT.

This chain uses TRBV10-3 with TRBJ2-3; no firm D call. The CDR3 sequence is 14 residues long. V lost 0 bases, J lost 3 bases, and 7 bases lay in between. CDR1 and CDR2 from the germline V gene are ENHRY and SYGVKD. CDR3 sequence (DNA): TGTGCCATCAGTGAGTCGCTACCTACAGATACGCAGTATTTT. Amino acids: CAISESLPTDTQYF.

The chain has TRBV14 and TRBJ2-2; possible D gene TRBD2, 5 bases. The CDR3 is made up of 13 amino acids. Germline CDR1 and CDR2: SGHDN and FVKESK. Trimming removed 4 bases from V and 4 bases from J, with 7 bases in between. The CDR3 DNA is TGTGCCAGCAGCCCTCGGGGCACCGGGGAGCTGTTTTTT. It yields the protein CASSPRGTGELFF.

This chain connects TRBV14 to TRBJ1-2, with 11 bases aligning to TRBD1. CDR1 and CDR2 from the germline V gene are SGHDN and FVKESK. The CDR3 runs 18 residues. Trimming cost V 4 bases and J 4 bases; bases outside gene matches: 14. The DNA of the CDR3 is TGTGCCAGCAGCCCGAACCGGGACAGGGGGTCCCCAAGCTATGGCTACACCTTC. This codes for CASSPNRDRGSPSYGYTF.

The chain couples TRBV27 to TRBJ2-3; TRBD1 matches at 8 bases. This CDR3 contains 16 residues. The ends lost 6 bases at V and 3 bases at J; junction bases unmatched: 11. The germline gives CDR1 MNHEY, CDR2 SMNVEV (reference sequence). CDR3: CASSLTDRGRTDTQYF. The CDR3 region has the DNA TGTGCCAGCAGCCTAACCGACAGGGGACGAACAGATACGCAGTATTTT.

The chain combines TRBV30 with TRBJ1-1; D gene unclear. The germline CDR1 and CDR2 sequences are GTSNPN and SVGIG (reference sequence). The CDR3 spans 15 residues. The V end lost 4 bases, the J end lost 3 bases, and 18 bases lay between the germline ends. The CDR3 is CAWILPWHRDTEAFF. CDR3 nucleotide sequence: TGTGCCTGGATCCTCCCCTGGCATAGGGACACTGAAGCTTTCTTT.

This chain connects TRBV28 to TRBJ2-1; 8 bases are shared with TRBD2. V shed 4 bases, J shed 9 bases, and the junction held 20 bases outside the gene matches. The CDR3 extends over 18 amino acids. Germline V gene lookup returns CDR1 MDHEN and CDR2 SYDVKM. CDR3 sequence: CASSSVSLLAGLPAEQFF. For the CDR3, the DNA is TGTGCCAGCAGTTCCGTTAGTCTTCTAGCGGGCCTTCCCGCTGAGCAGTTCTTC.

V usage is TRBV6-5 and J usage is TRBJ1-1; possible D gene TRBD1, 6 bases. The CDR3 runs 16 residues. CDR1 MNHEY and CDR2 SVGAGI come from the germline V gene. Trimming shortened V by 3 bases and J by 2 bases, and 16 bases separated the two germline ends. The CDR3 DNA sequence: TGTGCCAGCAGTTATTGGCAGACAGGTCTAAACACTGAAGCTTTCTTT. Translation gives CASSYWQTGLNTEAFF.

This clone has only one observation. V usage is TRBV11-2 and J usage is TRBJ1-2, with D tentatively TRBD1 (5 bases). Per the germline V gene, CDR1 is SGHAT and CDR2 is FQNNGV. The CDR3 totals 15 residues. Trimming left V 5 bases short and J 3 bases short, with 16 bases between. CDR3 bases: TGTGCCAGCAGCCGAATTGGGGGTTATGACTATGGCTACACCTTC. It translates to CASSRIGGYDYGYTF.

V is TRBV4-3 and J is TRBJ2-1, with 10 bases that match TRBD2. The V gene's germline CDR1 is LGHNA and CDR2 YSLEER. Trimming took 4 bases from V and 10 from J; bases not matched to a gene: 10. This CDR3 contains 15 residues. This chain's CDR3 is CASSPTSGNSREQFF. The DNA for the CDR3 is TGCGCCAGCAGCCCCACTAGCGGGAATTCGCGGGAGCAGTTCTTC.

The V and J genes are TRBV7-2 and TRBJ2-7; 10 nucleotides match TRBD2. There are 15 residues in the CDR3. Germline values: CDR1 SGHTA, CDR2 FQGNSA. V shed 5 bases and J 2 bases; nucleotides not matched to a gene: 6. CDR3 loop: CASSPRTSGTYEQYF. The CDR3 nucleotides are TGTGCCAGCAGCCCTCGGACTAGCGGAACCTACGAGCAGTACTTC.

The CDR3 reads CASSFEQVNSPLHF. The CDR3, as DNA: TGTGCCAGCAGTTTTGAACAGGTCAATTCACCCCTCCACTTT. V is TRBV27 and J is TRBJ1-6; D perhaps matches TRBD1 (5 bases). V shed 3 bases and J shed 7 bases, with 10 bases lying between them. The V gene's germline CDR1 is MNHEY and CDR2 SMNVEV (reference sequence). The CDR3 loop spans 14 amino acids.